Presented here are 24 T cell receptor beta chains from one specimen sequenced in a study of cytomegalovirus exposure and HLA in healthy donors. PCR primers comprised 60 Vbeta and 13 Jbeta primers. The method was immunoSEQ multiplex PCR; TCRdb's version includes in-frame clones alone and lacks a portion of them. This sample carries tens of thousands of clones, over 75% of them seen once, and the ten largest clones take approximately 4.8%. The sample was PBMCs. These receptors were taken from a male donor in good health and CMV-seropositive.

This CDR3 reads CASSISGQGHYGYTF. CDR3 DNA sequence: TGTGCCAGTAGTATCTCGGGACAGGGCCACTATGGCTACACCTTC. This sequence joins TRBV19 and TRBJ1-2, with 9 bases fitting TRBD1. CDR1 LNHDA and CDR2 SQIVND come from the germline V gene (reference sequence). The V segment lost 3 bases and the J segment 3 bases; nucleotides outside the gene matches: 5. CDR3 size: 15 residues.

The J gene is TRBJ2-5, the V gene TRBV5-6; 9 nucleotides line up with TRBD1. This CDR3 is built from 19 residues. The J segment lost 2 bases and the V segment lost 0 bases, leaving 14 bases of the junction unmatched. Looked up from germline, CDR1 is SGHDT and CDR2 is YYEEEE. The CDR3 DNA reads TGTGCCAGCAGCTTGGTTTTCGATTTGGCGACAGGGGGACAAGAGACCCAGTACTTC. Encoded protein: CASSLVFDLATGGQETQYF.

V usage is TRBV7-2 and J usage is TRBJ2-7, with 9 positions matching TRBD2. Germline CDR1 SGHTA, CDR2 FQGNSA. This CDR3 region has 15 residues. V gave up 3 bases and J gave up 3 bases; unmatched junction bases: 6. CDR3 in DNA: TGTGCCAGCAGCTTCGGAAGTAGCGGGAGCTACGAGCAGTACTTC. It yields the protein CASSFGSSGSYEQYF.

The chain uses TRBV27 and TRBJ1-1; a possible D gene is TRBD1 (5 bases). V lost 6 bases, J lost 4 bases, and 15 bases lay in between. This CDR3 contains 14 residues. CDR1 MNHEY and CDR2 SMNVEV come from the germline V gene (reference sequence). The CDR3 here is CASSPRGWGTEAFF. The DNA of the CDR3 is TGTGCCAGCAGCCCCCGGGGGTGGGGCACTGAAGCTTTCTTT.

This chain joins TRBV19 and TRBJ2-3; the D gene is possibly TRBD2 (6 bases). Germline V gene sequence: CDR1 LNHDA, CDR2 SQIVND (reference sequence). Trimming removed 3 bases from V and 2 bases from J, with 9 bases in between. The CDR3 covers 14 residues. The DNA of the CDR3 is TGTGCCAGTAGTATTGGGAGGTTCACAGATACGCAGTATTTT. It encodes CASSIGRFTDTQYF.

CDR3 protein: CASSSQGRKETQYF. DNA of the CDR3: TGTGCCAGCAGCTCGCAGGGTCGGAAGGAGACCCAGTACTTC. The gene calls are TRBV7-9 and TRBJ2-5; D is possibly TRBD1 (5 bases). The V end was cut by 4 bases, the J end by 5 bases, with 14 bases between. There are 14 residues in the CDR3. Germline V CDR1 and CDR2: SEHNR, FQNEAQ (reference sequence).

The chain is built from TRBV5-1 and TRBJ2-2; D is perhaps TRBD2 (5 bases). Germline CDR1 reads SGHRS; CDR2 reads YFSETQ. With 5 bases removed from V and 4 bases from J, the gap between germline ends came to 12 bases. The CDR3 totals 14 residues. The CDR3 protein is CASSFIGITGELFF. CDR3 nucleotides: TGCGCCAGCAGTTTCATCGGGATCACCGGGGAGCTGTTTTTT.

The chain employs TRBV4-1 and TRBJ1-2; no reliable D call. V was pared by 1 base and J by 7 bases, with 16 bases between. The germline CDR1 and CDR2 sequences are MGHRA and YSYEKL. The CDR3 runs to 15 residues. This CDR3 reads CASSQGLAQAVGYTF. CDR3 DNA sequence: TGCGCCAGCAGCCAAGGTCTCGCACAAGCGGTTGGCTACACCTTC.

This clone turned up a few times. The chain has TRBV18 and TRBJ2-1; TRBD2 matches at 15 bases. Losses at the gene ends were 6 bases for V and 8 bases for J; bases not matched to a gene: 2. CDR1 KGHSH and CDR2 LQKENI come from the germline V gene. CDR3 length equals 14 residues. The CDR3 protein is CASSGTSGGHEQFF. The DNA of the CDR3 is TGTGCCAGCTCCGGGACTAGCGGGGGGCATGAGCAGTTCTTC.

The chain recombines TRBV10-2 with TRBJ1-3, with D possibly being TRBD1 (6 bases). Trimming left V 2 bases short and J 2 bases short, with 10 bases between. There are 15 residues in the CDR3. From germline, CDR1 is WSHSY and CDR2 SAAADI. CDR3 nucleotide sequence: TGCGCCAGCAGTGAGCCGGGGGGCACTGGAAACACCATATATTTT. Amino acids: CASSEPGGTGNTIYF.

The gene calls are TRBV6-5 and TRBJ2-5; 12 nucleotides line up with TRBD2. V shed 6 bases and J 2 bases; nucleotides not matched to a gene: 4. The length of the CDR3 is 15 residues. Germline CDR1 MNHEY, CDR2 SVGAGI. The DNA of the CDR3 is TGTGCCAGCAGCCGAGGACTAGCGGGACAAGAGACCCAGTACTTC. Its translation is CASSRGLAGQETQYF.

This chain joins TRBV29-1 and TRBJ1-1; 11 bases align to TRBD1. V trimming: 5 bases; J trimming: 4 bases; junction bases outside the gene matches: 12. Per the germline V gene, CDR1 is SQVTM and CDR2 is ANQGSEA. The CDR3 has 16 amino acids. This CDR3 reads CSVPGYTGTGGTEAFF. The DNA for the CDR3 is TGCAGCGTTCCCGGATACACCGGGACAGGGGGCACTGAAGCTTTCTTT.

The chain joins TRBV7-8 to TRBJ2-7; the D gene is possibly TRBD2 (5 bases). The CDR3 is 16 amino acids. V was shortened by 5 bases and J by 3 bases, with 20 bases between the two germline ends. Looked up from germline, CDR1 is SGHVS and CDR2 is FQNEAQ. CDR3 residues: CASSPLSGLSSYEQYF. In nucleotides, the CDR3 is TGTGCCAGCAGCCCTTTATCCGGACTTTCGAGCTACGAGCAGTACTTC. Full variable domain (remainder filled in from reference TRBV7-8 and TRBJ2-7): GAGVSQSPRYKVAKRGQDVALRCDPISGHVSLFWYQQALGQGPEFLTYFQNEAQLDKSGLPSDRFFAERPEGSVSTLKIQRTQQEDSAVYLCASSPLSGLSSYEQYFGPGTRLTVT.

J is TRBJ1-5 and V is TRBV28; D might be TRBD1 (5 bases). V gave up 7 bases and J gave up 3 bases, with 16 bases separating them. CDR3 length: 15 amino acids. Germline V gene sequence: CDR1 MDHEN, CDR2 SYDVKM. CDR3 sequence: CASIPQGRSNQPQHF. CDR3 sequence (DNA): TGTGCCAGCATTCCCCAGGGAAGGTCCAATCAGCCCCAGCATTTT.

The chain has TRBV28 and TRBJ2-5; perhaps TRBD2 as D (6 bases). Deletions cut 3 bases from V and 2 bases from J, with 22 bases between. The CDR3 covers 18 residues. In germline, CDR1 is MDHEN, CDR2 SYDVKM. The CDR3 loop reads CASSFPSTVADLQETQYF. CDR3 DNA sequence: TGTGCCAGCAGTTTCCCGTCAACGGTAGCGGATCTTCAAGAGACCCAGTACTTC.

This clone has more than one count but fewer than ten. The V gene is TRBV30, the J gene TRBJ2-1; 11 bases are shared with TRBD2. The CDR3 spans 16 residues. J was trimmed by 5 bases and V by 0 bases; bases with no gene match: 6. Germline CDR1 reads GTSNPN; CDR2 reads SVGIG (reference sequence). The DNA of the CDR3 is TGTGCCTGGAGTGTCCTAGCGGGAGGTAACCACAATGAGCAGTTCTTC. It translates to CAWSVLAGGNHNEQFF.

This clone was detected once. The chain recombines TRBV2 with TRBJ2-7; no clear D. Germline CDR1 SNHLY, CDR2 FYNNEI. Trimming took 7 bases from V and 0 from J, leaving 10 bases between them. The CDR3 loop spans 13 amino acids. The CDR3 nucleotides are TGTGCCAGCAAAGAGGTAAACTCCTACGAGCAGTACTTC. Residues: CASKEVNSYEQYF. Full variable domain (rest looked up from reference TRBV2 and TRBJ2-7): EPEVTQTPSHQVTQMGQEVILRCVPISNHLYFYWYRQILGQKVEFLVSFYNNEISEKSEIFDDQFSVERPDGSNFTLKIRSTKLEDSAMYFCASKEVNSYEQYFGPGTRLTVT.

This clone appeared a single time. CDR3 region: CASTGSLLNGYTF. In DNA form, the CDR3 reads TGTGCCAGCACTGGGAGTCTACTGAATGGCTACACCTTC. The chain couples TRBV28 to TRBJ1-2; D is ambiguous. Germline V gene lookup returns CDR1 MDHEN and CDR2 SYDVKM. This CDR3 is built from 13 residues. V was clipped by 7 bases and J by 6 bases, with 15 bases between them.

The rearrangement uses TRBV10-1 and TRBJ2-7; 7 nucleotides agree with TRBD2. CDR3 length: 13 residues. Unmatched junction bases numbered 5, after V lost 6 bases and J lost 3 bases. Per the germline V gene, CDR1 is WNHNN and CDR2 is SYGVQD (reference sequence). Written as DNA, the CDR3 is TGCGCCAGCAGCAGCCAGCGGGGCTACGAGCAGTACTTC. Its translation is CASSSQRGYEQYF.

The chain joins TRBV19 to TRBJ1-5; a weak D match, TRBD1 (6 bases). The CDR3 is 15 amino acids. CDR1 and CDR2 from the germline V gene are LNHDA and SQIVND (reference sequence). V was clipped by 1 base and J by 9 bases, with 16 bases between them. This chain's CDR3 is CASSIGQGILWPQHF. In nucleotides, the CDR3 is TGTGCCAGTAGTATAGGGCAGGGGATTCTGTGGCCCCAGCATTTT.

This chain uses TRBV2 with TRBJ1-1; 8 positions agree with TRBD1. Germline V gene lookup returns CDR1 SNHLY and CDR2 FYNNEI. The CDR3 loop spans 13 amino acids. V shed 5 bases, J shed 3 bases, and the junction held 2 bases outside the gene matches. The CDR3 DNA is TGTGCCAGCAGTAGACAGGGGTACACTGAAGCTTTCTTT. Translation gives CASSRQGYTEAFF.

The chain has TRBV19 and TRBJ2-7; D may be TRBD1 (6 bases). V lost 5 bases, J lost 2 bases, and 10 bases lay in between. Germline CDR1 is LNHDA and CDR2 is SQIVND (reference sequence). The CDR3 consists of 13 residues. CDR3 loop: CASSDEGAYEQYF. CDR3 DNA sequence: TGTGCCAGTAGTGACGAGGGGGCCTACGAGCAGTACTTC.

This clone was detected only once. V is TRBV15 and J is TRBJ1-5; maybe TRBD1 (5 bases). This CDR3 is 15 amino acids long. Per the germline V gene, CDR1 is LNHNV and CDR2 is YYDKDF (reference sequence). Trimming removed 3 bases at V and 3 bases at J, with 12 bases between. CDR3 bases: TGTGCCACCAGCAGGGATCGGGGGTACAATCAGCCCCAGCATTTT. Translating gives CATSRDRGYNQPQHF. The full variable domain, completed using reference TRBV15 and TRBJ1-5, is DAMVIQNPRYQVTQFGKPVTLSCSQTLNHNVMYWYQQKSSQAPKLLFHYYDKDFNNEADTPDNFQSRRPNTSFCFLDIRSPGLGDTAMYLCATSRDRGYNQPQHFGDGTRLSIL.

The CDR3 DNA is TGCGCCAGCAGCTTGACAGGGTTCTACGAGCAGTACTTC. Residues: CASSLTGFYEQYF. The chain carries TRBV5-1 and TRBJ2-7, with D possibly matching TRBD1 (6 bases). The V gene lost 1 base and the J gene lost 3 bases, with 8 bases spanning the gap. CDR1 is SGHRS and CDR2 is YFSETQ in the germline V gene. The CDR3 extends over 13 amino acids.